This T cell receptor beta chain emerged from a study of control samples from healthy donors and cancer patients. Repertoires were generated with immunoSEQ multiplex PCR, while TCRdb's copy carries only in-frame clones and drops some. The data show approximately 100,000 clones, roughly 86% seen once. The CDR3 totals 17 residues. Germline V gene data show CDR1 as KGHDR and CDR2 as SFDVKD. V was shortened by 4 bases and J by 2 bases, with 16 bases between the two germline ends. What was sequenced was blood. The V and J genes are TRBV24-1 and TRBJ2-2, with a tentative D call TRBD1 (5 bases). The sequence was obtained from a man between 25 and 39 years old in good health. The CDR3: CATSDPPGRQNTGELFF. The CDR3 DNA reads as TGTGCCACCAGTGACCCCCCAGGGCGCCAAAACACCGGGGAGCTGTTTTTT.